This T cell receptor (beta chain) was sequenced in a study of T-cell reconstitution after alpha-beta-depleted transplantation in children (dated by TCRdb to 2015 to 2016). As for the study more broadly: The study quantitatively tracked T-cell immune reconstitution after TCRalphabeta/CD19-depleted allogeneic hematopoietic cell transplantation in children using TCR repertoire profiling. Findings and caveats that apply to the study as a whole: In some patients, the high TCRbeta diversity seen at day 60 was put down to recipient T cells and intrathymic progenitors that had survived conditioning. Over the following months the frequencies of hyperexpanded clones went down, and after one year T-cell counts and TCRbeta diversity were mostly credited to newly produced T cells. The apparently early recovery of alphabetaT-cell counts about two months after transplant reportedly depended on only several hundred rapidly expanded clones that came from non-depleted graft cells.

About this clonotype itself: The specificity of this receptor is unknown. No quality values exist for individual bases; no much larger clone is one base distant.

Deletion took 2 bases off V and 3 bases off J, with a span of 20 bases between the germline ends. The CDR3 covers 17 residues, taking in both the cysteine and the phenylalanine. The CDR3 DNA has 51 bases and is translated from base 1. Reading the germline V gene (reference sequence) gives CDR1 LGHDT and CDR2 YNNKEL. The library was made by PCR. Sequencing was carried out with an Illumina HiSeq 2500. TCR libraries were prepared with molecular barcoding, using unique molecular identifiers to normalize TCRbeta repertoire quantification. TCRdb redid the processing of the public reads, applying fastp at Q25 and MiXCR, and retained in-frame beta chains. Rows with a matching CDR3 protein are joined into one entry that keeps the most common DNA and genes. The sample table holds about 610,000 distinct CDR3 sequences, of which over 20% were seen once. The top ten clones comprise 30% to 40% of the sample. Sample treatment or condition, as interpreted from the label and publication: allogeneic hematopoietic cell transplantation with graft depleted of TCRalphabeta T cells and CD19 B cells. Transplant recipients were children who received TCRalphabeta/CD19-depleted allogeneic hematopoietic cell grafts.

Sequencing was performed on PBMCs, taken before TCRalphabeta/CD19-depleted stem cell transplant. Recombination joined TRBV3-1 with TRBJ2-7, and possibly TRBD2, on 5 matching bases. This receptor was identified in a boy under two years old with Wiskott-Aldrich syndrome, due to receive a stem cell transplant. CDR3 reads: CASSQSGIFRDYYEQYF. The sequenced DNA: TGTGCCAGCAGCCAATCTGGCATATTTCGGGATTACTACGAGCAGTACTTC.